The 11 T cell receptor beta chains below were found in one sample sequenced in a study of T-cell reconstitution after alpha-beta-depleted transplantation in children. Study-wide points: After one year, T-cell counts and TCRbeta diversity mostly came from new T cells.

These receptors have no identified antigens. Preparation of the TCRbeta library involved a method that used unique molecular identifiers. TCRdb itself ran the PCR reads through MiXCR, one entry per CDR3 protein. Here the sample spans about 300,000 distinct CDR3 sequences, approximately 7.3% being singletons. The sample was peripheral blood, taken 360 days after TCRalphabeta/CD19-depleted stem cell transplant. These receptors were collected from a female patient aged 2-10 years who had a stem cell transplant for Fanconi anemia, so the T cells may come from the graft donor.

This clonotype has ten or more counts. V and J are TRBV29-1 and TRBJ2-1; D might be TRBD2 (5 bases). The CDR3 has 13 residues. Trimming pared 5 bases from V and 6 bases from J, leaving 14 bases between. In germline, CDR1 is SQVTM, CDR2 ANQGSEA. For the CDR3, the DNA is TGCAGCGTTCGGCCCCCCGAGGGCAATGAGCAGTTCTTC. It yields the protein CSVRPPEGNEQFF.

This chain connects TRBV4-2 to TRBJ2-7, with D unresolved. Trimming stripped 4 bases from V and 1 base from J, with 11 bases between. The CDR3 runs to 14 residues. The germline CDR1 and CDR2 sequences are LGHNA and YNFKEQ. The CDR3 bases are TGTGCCAGCAGCCCCTTTAGAGTTTCCTACGAGCAGTACTTC. Its translation is CASSPFRVSYEQYF.

This clonotype has a handful of counts. For the CDR3, the DNA is TGTGCCAGCAGTGAAGGTGGGCCCTATGGCTACACCTTC. Translated: CASSEGGPYGYTF. This sequence joins TRBV2 and TRBJ1-2; D is ambiguous. CDR3 size: 13 residues. CDR1 is SNHLY and CDR2 is FYNNEI in the germline V gene. With 1 base removed from V and 4 bases from J, the gap between germline ends came to 7 bases.

The chain uses TRBV10-1 and TRBJ2-1, with D possibly matching TRBD2 (6 bases). Between the trimmed V and J ends, which lost 6 bases and 6 bases, there was a span of 24 bases. The CDR3 consists of 17 residues. CDR1 and CDR2 (germline): WNHNN, SYGVQD (reference sequence). The CDR3 spells CASSSLPGRVGGNEQFF. CDR3 DNA: TGCGCCAGCAGCTCCCTTCCGGGACGCGTCGGGGGCAATGAGCAGTTCTTC.

This clonotype was observed a handful of times. The chain joins TRBV2 to TRBJ2-2; D might be TRBD2 (6 bases). The germline V gene has CDR1 SNHLY and CDR2 FYNNEI. The CDR3 loop spans 14 amino acids. V lost 6 bases to trimming and J lost 7 bases, with 15 bases between them. The CDR3 DNA follows: TGTGCCAGCAGGAAGGACGGGGGAGGCGGGGAGCTGTTTTTT. As protein: CASRKDGGGGELFF. The whole variable domain, filled in from reference TRBV2 and TRBJ2-2, reads EPEVTQTPSHQVTQMGQEVILRCVPISNHLYFYWYRQILGQKVEFLVSFYNNEISEKSEIFDDQFSVERPDGSNFTLKIRSTKLEDSAMYFCASRKDGGGGELFFGEGSRLTVL.

This clonotype was found many times. This chain connects TRBV9 to TRBJ1-6; 7 nucleotides agree with TRBD1. The CDR3 length is 15 residues. V was pared by 0 bases and J by 7 bases, with 4 bases of the junction left unmatched. Germline values: CDR1 SGDLS, CDR2 YYNGEE. The CDR3 sequence is CASSVDPGGNSPLHF. In DNA, the CDR3 is TGTGCCAGCAGCGTAGACCCAGGGGGAAATTCACCCCTCCACTTT. The whole variable domain, remainder taken from reference TRBV9 and TRBJ1-6, is DSGVTQTPKHLITATGQRVTLRCSPRSGDLSVYWYQQSLDQGLQFLIQYYNGEERAKGNILERFSAQQFPDLHSELNLSSLELGDSALYFCASSVDPGGNSPLHFGNGTRLTVT.

This clonotype was counted at least ten times. This chain connects TRBV27 to TRBJ2-5, with 7 bases matching TRBD1. With 6 bases clipped from V and 5 bases from J, the junction kept 15 bases outside the gene matches. There are 16 residues in the CDR3. Germline V gene data show CDR1 as MNHEY and CDR2 as SMNVEV (reference sequence). CDR3 amino acids: CASSPSFRGLGETQYF. CDR3 sequence (DNA): TGTGCCAGCAGCCCTTCCTTCAGGGGGTTGGGGGAGACCCAGTACTTC.

The sample holds many counts of this clonotype. V gene TRBV4-2 combines with J gene TRBJ2-1, with 7 bases matching TRBD2. The V and J ends lost 1 base and 7 bases, in that order; junction bases with no gene match: 4. Germline CDR1 LGHNA, CDR2 YNFKEQ. The CDR3 runs to 14 residues. CDR3 sequence (DNA): TGTGCCAGCAGCCAAGCGGGGGGAGGAAATGAGCAGTTCTTC. This gives the protein CASSQAGGGNEQFF.

This clonotype was detected a few times. The chain uses TRBV3-1 and TRBJ1-1; the D gene is possibly TRBD1 (5 bases). V lost 1 base and J 8 bases, leaving 26 bases between the germline ends. Germline loops: CDR1 LGHDT, CDR2 YNNKEL (reference sequence). The CDR3 spans 18 residues. CDR3 in DNA: TGTGCCAGCAGCCAAGTCCACCTAACGGGGGGTGGGCCACGGGAAGCTTTCTTT. It specifies CASSQVHLTGGGPREAFF. The entire variable domain, with the rest obtained from reference TRBV3-1 and TRBJ1-1, is as follows: DTAVSQTPKYLVTQMGNDKSIKCEQNLGHDTMYWYKQDSKKFLKIMFSYNNKELIINETVPNRFSPKSPDKAHLNLHINSLELGDSAVYFCASSQVHLTGGGPREAFFGQGTRLTVV.

This rearrangement joins TRBV14 to TRBJ1-2; D is ambiguous. Trimming removed 1 base at V and 2 bases at J, with 11 bases between. Germline CDR1 SGHDN, CDR2 FVKESK. The CDR3 loop spans 15 amino acids. The DNA of the CDR3 is TGTGCCAGCAGCCAAGGCCCCTCGAGCAACTATGGCTACACCTTC. This codes for CASSQGPSSNYGYTF.

The chain has TRBV7-3 and TRBJ2-1; maybe TRBD2 (6 bases). CDR3 length equals 16 residues. Germline V CDR1 and CDR2: SGHTA, FQGTGA. Between the trimmed V and J ends, which lost 5 bases and 4 bases, there was a span of 18 bases. The CDR3 DNA is TGTGCCAGCAGCCCAACTCCCGGGACTCGGTACAATGAGCAGTTCTTC. Amino acids: CASSPTPGTRYNEQFF.